This T cell receptor beta chain was identified during a study of preoperative IRX-2 immunotherapy in early breast cancer (dated by TCRdb to between 2018 and 2021). The treatment or condition label here, explained by the study, means: preoperative locoregional IRX-2 cytokine immunotherapy. The samples were obtained from a phase Ib study that tested preoperative, locoregional IRX-2 cytokine immunotherapy designed to prime immune responses. Donors were patients with early-stage breast cancer who received IRX-2 before surgery. V and J are trimmed by 4 bases and 3 bases, and the gene matches miss 5 bases of the junction. Based on the germline V gene (reference sequence), the CDR1 and CDR2 sequences are SEHNR and FQNEAQ. The CDR3 goes from the cysteine to the phenylalanine over 16 residues. Only the CDR3 part of the read is kept: 48 bases, read in frame from the first base. A note on this clone: It has no known antigen specificity. Base qualities are not recorded, but no much larger clone differs from it by a single base.

The library came from the immunoSEQ multiplex PCR assay. TCRdb took this table from immuneACCESS and kept in-frame rearrangements with V and J called. Such tables lack part of the clones; where checked against another copy, unresolved V genes explain under half of the gap, and the rest is unexplained. This sample lists roughly 25,000 clones; around 95% were detected once. 15% to 20% of the sample is taken by the ten largest. The source was tumor tissue, collected after IRX-2 immunotherapy. This chain is built from TRBV7-9 and TRBJ2-1, and TRBD2 aligns with 11 junction nucleotides. The sequence was obtained from a human donor with breast cancer. The CDR3 region: CASSSPTSGNYNEQFF. The nucleotide sequence reads TGTGCCAGCAGCTCCCCGACTAGCGGGAACTACAATGAGCAGTTCTTC.